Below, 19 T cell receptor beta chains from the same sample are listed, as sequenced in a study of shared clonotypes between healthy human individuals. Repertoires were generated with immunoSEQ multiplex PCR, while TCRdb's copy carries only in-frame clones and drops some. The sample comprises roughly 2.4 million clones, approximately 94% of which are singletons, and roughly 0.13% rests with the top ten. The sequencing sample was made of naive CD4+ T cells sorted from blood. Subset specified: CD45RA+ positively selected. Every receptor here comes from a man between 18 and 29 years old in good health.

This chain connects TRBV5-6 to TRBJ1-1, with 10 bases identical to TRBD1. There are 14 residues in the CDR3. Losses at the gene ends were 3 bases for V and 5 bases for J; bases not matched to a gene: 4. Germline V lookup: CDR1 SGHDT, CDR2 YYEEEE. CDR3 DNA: TGTGCCAGCAGCTCAGACAGGGGGCTGACTGAAGCTTTCTTT. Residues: CASSSDRGLTEAFF.

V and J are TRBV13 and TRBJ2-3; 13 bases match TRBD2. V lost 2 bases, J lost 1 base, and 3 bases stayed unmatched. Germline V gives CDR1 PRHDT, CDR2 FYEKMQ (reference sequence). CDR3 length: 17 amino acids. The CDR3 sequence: CASSLRLAGGGTDTQYF. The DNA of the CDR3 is TGTGCCAGCAGCTTAAGACTAGCGGGAGGTGGCACAGATACGCAGTATTTT.

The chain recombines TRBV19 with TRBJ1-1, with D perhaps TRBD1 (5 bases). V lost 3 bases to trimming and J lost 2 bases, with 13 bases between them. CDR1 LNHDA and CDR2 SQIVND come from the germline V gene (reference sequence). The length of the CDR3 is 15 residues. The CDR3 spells CASSIYSGSNTEAFF. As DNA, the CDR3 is TGTGCCAGTAGTATCTACTCAGGGTCTAACACTGAAGCTTTCTTT.

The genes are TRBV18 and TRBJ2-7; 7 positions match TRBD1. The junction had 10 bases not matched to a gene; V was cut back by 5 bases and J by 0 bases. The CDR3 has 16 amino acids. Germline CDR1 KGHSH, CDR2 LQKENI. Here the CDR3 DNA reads TGTGCCAGCTCAACAGAGACAGGGAGCAGCTCCTACGAGCAGTACTTC. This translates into CASSTETGSSSYEQYF.

This CDR3 is CASSPLEHGGYTF. DNA for the CDR3: TGTGCCAGCTCACCCCTGGAACACGGTGGCTACACCTTC. The chain employs TRBV18 and TRBJ1-2, with D unresolved. Germline loops: CDR1 KGHSH, CDR2 LQKENI. Trimming cost V 3 bases and J 7 bases, with 12 bases left between them. The CDR3 covers 13 residues.

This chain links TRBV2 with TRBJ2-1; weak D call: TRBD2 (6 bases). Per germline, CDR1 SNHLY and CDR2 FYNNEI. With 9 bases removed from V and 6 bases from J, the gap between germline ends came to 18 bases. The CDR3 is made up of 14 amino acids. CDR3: CASLAQGSGNEQFF. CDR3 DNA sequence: TGTGCCAGTCTAGCGCAGGGCAGCGGCAATGAGCAGTTCTTC.

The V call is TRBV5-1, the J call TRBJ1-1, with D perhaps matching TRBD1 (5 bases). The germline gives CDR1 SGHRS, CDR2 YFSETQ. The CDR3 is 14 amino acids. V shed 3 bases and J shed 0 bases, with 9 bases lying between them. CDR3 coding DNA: TGCGCCAGCAGCTCGACAGTCATGAACACTGAAGCTTTCTTT. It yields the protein CASSSTVMNTEAFF.

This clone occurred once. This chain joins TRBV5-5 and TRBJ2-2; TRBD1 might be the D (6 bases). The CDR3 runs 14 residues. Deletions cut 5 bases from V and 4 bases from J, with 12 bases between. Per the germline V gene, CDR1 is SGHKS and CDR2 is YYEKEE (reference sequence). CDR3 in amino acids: CASRNRDPTGELFF. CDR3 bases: TGTGCCAGCAGGAACAGGGACCCCACCGGGGAGCTGTTTTTT.

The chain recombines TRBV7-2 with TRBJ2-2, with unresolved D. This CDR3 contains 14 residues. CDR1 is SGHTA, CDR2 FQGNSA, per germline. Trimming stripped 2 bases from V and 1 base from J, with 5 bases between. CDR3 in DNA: TGTGCCAGCAGCTTACACAAGAACACCGGGGAGCTGTTTTTT. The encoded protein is CASSLHKNTGELFF.

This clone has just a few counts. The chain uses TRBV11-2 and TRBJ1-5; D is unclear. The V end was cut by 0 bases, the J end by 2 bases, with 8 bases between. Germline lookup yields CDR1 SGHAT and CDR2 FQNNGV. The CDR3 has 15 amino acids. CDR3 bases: TGTGCCAGCAGCTTAGAGGGCAGCCGCAATCAGCCCCAGCATTTT. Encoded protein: CASSLEGSRNQPQHF.

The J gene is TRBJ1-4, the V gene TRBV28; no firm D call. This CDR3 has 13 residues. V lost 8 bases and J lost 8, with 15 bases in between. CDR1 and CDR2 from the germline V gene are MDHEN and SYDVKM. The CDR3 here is CASQIPVGEKLFF. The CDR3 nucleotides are TGTGCCAGCCAAATTCCCGTGGGCGAAAAACTGTTTTTT.

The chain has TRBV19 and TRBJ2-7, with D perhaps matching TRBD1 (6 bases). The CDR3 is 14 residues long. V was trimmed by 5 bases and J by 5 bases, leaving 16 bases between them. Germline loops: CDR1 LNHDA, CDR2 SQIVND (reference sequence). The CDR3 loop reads CASSPQGNRNEQYF. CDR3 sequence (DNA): TGTGCCAGTAGTCCCCAGGGGAATCGGAACGAGCAGTACTTC.

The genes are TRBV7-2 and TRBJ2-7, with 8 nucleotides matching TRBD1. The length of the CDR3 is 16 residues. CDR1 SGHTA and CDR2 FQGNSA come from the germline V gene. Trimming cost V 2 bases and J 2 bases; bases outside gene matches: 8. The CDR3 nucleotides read TGTGCCAGCAGCTTAATTTCGGGACAGGCCCCCTACGAGCAGTACTTC. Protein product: CASSLISGQAPYEQYF.

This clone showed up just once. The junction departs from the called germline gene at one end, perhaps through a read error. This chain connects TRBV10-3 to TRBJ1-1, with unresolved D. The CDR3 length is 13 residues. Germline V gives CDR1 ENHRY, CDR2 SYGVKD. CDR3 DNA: TGTGCCATCACTGAGGGCCCAAACACTGAAGCTTTCTTT. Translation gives CAITEGPNTEAFF.

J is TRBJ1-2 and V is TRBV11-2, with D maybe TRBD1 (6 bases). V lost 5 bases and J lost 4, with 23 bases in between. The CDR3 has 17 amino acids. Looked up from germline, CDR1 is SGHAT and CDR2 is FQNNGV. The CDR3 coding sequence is TGTGCCAGCAGCCATTTGAGAGTCGGGGGCGGACTCTATGGCTACACCTTC. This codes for CASSHLRVGGGLYGYTF. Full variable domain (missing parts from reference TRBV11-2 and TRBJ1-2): EAGVAQSPRYKIIEKRQSVAFWCNPISGHATLYWYQQILGQGPKLLIQFQNNGVVDDSQLPKDRFSAERLKGVDSTLKIQPAKLEDSAVYLCASSHLRVGGGLYGYTFGSGTRLTVV.

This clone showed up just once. The CDR3 region is CASSLGTGVSPLHF. DNA for the CDR3: TGTGCCAGCAGCTTGGGGACAGGGGTTTCACCCCTCCACTTT. The V gene is TRBV7-3, the J gene TRBJ1-6, with TRBD1 matching over 10 bases. Trimming cost V 3 bases and J 9 bases; bases outside gene matches: 2. The CDR3 extends over 14 amino acids. CDR1 is SGHTA and CDR2 is FQGTGA in the germline V gene.

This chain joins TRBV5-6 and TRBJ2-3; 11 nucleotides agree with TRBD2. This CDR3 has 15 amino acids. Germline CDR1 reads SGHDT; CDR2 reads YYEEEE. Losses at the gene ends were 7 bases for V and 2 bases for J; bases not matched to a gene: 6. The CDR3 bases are TGTGCCAGCGGGGGACTAGCGGCCCACACAGATACGCAGTATTTT. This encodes CASGGLAAHTDTQYF.

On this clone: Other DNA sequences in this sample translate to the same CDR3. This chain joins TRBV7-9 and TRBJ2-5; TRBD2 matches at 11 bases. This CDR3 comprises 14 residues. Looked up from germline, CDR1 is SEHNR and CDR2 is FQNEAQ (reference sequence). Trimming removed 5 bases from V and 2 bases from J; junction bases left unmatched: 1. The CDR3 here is CASSPSGGQETQYF. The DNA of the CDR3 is TGTGCCAGCAGCCCTAGCGGGGGGCAAGAGACCCAGTACTTC.

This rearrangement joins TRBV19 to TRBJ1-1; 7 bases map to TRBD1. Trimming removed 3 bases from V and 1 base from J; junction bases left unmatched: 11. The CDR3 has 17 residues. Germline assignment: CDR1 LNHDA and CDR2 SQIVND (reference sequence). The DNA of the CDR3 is TGTGCCAGTAGTATTCTAAAGGGCCAGGGGGGGAACACTGAAGCTTTCTTT. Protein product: CASSILKGQGGNTEAFF.